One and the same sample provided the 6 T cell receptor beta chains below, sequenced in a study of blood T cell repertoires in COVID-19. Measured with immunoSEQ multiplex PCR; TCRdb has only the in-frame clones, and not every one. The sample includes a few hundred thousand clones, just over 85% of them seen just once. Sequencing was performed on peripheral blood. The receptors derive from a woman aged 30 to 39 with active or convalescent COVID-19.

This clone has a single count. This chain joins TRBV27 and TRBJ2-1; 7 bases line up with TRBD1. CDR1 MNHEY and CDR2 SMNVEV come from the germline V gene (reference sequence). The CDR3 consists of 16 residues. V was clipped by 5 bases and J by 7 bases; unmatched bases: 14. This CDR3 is CASSLYWDSRGNEQFF. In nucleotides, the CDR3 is TGTGCCAGCAGTCTATACTGGGACAGTCGGGGTAATGAGCAGTTCTTC.

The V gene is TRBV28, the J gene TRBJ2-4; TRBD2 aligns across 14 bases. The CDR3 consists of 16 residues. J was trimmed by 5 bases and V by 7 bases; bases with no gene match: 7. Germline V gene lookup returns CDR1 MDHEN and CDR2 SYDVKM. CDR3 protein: CASTAGLAGGENIQYF. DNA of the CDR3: TGTGCCAGCACCGCCGGACTAGCGGGGGGAGAAAACATTCAGTACTTC.

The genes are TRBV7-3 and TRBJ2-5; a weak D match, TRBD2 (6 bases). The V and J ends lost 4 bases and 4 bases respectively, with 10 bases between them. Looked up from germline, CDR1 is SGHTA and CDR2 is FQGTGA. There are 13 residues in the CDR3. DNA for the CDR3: TGTGCCAGCAGCTACCGGCGGGGAGAGACCCAGTACTTC. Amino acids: CASSYRRGETQYF.

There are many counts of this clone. The CDR3 is CASSEGEGRGNQPQHF. DNA of the CDR3: TGTGCCAGCAGTGAGGGGGAGGGTAGGGGCAATCAGCCCCAGCATTTT. J is TRBJ1-5 and V is TRBV6-1; tentative D call: TRBD1 (5 bases). Trimming cost V 3 bases and J 2 bases, with 14 bases left between them. CDR1 and CDR2 (germline): MNHNS, SASEGT. The CDR3 contains 16 residues.

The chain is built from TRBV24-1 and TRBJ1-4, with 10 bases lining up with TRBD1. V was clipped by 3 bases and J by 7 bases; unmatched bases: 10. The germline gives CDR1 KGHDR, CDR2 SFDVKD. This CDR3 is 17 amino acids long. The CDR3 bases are TGTGCCACCAGTGATCCCCGGGGGACAGGGGTACGTGAAAAACTGTTTTTT. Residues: CATSDPRGTGVREKLFF.

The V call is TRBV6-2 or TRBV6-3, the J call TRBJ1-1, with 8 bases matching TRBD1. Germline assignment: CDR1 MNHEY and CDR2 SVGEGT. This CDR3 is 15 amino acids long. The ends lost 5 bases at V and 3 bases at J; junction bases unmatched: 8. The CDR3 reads CASSKHTGGHTEAFF. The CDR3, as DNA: TGTGCCAGCAGTAAGCACACAGGGGGGCACACTGAAGCTTTCTTT.